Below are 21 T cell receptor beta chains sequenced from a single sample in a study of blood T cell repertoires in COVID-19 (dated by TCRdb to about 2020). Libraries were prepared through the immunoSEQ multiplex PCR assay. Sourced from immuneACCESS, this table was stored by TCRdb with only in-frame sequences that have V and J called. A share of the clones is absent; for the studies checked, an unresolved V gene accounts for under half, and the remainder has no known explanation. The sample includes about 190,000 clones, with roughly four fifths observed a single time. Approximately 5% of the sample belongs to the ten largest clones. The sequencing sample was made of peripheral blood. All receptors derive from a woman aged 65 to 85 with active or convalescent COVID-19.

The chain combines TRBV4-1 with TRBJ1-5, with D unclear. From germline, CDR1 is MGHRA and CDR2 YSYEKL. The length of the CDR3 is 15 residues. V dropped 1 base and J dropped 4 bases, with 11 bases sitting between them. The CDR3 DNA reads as TGCGCCAGCAGCCAAGTTTCGGGGTTGAATCAGCCCCAGCATTTT. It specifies CASSQVSGLNQPQHF.

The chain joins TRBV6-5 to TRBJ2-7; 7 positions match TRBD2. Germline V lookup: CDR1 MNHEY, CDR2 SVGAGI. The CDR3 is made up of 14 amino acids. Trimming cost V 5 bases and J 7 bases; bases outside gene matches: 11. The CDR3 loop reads CASSPQAGEREQYF. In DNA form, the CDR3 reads TGTGCCAGCAGTCCCCAGGCGGGAGAACGTGAGCAGTACTTC.

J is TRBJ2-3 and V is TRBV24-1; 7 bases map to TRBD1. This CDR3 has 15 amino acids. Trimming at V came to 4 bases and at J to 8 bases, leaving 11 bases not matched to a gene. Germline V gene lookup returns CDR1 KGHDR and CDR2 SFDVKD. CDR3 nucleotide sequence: TGTGCCACCAGTGACCCGACAGGGATAAGGATTACGCAGTATTTT. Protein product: CATSDPTGIRITQYF.

The CDR3 DNA is TGTGCCAGCAGCCGGGGGACTGGTTCTCGAGAGACCCAGTACTTC. It is translated as CASSRGTGSRETQYF. J is TRBJ2-5 and V is TRBV7-9, with TRBD2 as a possible D gene (6 bases). The germline V gene encodes CDR1 SEHNR and CDR2 FQNEAQ (reference sequence). With 5 bases removed from V and 4 bases from J, the gap between germline ends came to 17 bases. This CDR3 spans 15 amino acids. The full variable domain, its missing parts supplied by reference TRBV7-9 and TRBJ2-5, is DTGVSQNPRHKITKRGQNVTFRCDPISEHNRLYWYRQTLGQGPEFLTYFQNEAQLEKSRLLSDRFSAERPKGSFSTLEIQRTEQGDSAMYLCASSRGTGSRETQYFGPGTRLLVL.

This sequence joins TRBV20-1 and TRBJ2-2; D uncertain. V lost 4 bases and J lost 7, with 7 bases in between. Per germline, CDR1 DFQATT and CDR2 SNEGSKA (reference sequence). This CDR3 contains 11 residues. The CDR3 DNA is TGCAGTGCTAAAGGCGGCGGGGAGCTGTTTTTT. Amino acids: CSAKGGGELFF.

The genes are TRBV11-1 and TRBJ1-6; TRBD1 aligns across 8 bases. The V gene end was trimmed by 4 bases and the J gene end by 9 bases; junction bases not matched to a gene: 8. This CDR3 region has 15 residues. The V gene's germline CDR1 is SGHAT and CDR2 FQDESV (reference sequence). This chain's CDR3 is CASSSPGQVSSPLHF. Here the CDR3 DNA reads TGTGCCAGCAGCTCCCCGGGACAGGTTTCTTCACCCCTCCACTTT. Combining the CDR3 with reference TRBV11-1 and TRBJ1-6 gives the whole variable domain EAEVAQSPRYKITEKSQAVAFWCDPISGHATLYWYRQILGQGPELLVQFQDESVVDDSQLPKDRFSAERLKGVDSTLKIQPAELGDSAMYLCASSSPGQVSSPLHFGNGTRLTVT.

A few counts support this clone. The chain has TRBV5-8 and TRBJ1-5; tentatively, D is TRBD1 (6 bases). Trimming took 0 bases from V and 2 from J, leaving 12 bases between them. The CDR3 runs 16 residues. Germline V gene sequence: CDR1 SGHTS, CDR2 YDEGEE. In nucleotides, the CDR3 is TGTGCCAGCAGCTTGGGATCAGGGGCCGGCAATCAGCCCCAGCATTTT. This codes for CASSLGSGAGNQPQHF.

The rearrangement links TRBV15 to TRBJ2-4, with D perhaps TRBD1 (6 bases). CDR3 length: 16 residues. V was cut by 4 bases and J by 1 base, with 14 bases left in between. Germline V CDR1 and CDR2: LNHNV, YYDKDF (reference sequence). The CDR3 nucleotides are TGTGCCACCAGCAACCGAGGGGGTTGGGCCAAAAACATTCAGTACTTC. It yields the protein CATSNRGGWAKNIQYF.

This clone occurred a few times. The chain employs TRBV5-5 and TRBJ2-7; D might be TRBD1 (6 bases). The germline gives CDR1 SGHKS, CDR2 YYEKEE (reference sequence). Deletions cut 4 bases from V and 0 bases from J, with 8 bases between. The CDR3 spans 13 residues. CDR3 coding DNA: TGTGCCAGCAGCCCGGGACACTCCTACGAGCAGTACTTC. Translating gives CASSPGHSYEQYF.

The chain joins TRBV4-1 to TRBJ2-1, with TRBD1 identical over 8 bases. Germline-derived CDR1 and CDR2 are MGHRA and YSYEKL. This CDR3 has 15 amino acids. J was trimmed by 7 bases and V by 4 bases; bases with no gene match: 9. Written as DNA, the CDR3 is TGCGCCAGCAGCCCGGACAGGGCGGGCTATAATGAGCAGTTCTTC. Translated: CASSPDRAGYNEQFF.

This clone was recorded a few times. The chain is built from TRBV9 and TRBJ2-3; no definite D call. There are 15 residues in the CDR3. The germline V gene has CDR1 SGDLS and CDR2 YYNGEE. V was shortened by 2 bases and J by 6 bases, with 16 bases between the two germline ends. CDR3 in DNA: TGTGCCAGCAGCGTCAAGGTGGGCCCGGTGGATACGCAGTATTTT. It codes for CASSVKVGPVDTQYF. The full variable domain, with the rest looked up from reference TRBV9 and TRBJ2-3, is DSGVTQTPKHLITATGQRVTLRCSPRSGDLSVYWYQQSLDQGLQFLIQYYNGEERAKGNILERFSAQQFPDLHSELNLSSLELGDSALYFCASSVKVGPVDTQYFGPGTRLTVL.

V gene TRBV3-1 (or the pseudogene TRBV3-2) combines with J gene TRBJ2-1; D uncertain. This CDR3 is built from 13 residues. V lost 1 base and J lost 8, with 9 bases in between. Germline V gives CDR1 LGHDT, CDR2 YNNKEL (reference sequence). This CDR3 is CASSQASADEQFF. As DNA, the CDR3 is TGTGCCAGCAGCCAAGCCTCCGCGGATGAGCAGTTCTTC.

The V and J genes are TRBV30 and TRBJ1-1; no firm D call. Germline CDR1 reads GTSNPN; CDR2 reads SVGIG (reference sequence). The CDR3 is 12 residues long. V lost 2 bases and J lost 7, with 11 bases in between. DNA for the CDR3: TGTGCCTGGAGTATTGGACGGGATGAAGCTTTCTTT. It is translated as CAWSIGRDEAFF.

CDR3: CASSGQPYSPLHF. As DNA, the CDR3 is TGCGCCAGCAGCGGGCAGCCATATTCACCCCTCCACTTT. The chain combines TRBV5-1 with TRBJ1-6; no clear D. Trimming left V 4 bases short and J 8 bases short, with 10 bases between. CDR1 SGHRS and CDR2 YFSETQ come from the germline V gene. This CDR3 comprises 13 residues.

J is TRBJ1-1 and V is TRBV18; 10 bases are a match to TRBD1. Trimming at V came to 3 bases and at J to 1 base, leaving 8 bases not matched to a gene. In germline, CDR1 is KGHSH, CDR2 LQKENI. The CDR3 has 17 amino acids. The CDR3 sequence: CASSPGQGVSKNTEAFF. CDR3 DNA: TGTGCCAGCTCACCCGGACAGGGGGTATCAAAGAACACTGAAGCTTTCTTT.

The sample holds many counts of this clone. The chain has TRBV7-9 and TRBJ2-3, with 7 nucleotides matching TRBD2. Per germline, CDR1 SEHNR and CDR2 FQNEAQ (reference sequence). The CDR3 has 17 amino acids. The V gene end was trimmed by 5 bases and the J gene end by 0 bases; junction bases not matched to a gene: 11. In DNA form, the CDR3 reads TGTGCCAGCAGCGTAGAAACCCGGGGAGGGAGCACAGATACGCAGTATTTT. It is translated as CASSVETRGGSTDTQYF.

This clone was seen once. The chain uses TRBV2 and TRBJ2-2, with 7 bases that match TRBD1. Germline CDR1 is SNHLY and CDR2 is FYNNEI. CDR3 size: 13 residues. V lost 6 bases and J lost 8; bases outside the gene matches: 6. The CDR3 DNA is TGTGCCAGCAGAGGACAGGTCCTTGGGGAGCTGTTTTTT. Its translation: CASRGQVLGELFF.

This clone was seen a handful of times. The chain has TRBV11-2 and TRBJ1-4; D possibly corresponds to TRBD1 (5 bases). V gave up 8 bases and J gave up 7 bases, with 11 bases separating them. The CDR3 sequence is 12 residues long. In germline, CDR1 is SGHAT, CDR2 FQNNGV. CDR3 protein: CASGQGSEKLFF. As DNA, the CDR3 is TGTGCCAGCGGGCAGGGCAGTGAAAAACTGTTTTTT.

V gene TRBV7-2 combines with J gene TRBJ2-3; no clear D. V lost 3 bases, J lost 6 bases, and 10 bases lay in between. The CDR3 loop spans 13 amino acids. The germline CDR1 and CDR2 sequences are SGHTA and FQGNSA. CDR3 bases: TGTGCCAGCAGCTTGGAGCCAGCGGATACGCAGTATTTT. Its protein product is CASSLEPADTQYF.

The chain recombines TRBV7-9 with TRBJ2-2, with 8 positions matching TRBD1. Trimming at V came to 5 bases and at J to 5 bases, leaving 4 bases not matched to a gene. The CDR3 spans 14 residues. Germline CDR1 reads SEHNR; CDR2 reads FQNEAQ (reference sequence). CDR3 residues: CASSRQGPTGELFF. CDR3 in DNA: TGTGCCAGCAGCCGACAGGGGCCTACCGGGGAGCTGTTTTTT.

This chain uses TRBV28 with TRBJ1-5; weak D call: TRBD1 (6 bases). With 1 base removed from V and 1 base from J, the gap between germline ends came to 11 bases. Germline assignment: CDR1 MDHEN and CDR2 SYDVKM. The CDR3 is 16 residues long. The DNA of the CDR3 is TGTGCCAGCAGTTTATCGGGTCAGGGGAGCAATCAGCCCCAGCATTTT. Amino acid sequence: CASSLSGQGSNQPQHF.